This is a list of T cell receptor beta chains from one sample in a study of beta chain features in type 1 diabetes. Profiled with immunoSEQ multiplex PCR; TCRdb holds only in-frame clones, not every one. The repertoire holds roughly 160,000 clones, with about 8.1% as singletons. The sample consisted of central memory CD4+ T cells from blood. The receptors here all came from a woman aged 18-29 years with type 1 diabetes. The CDR3 runs from the conserved cysteine through the conserved F or W. Each record gives: D gene, clone size, J gene, V gene, CDR3 protein, CDR3 DNA. D genes are given only for firm matches. Size is stated for part of the rows, as once, few or many counts, or as a class when the clone is expanded.

d_gene: .; abundance: few; j_gene: TRBJ1-1; v_gene: TRBV10-3; CDR3aa: CAISESGGETEAFF; CDR3nt: TGTGCCATCAGTGAGTCGGGGGGAGAAACTGAAGCTTTCTTT
d_gene: .; abundance: few; j_gene: TRBJ2-1; v_gene: TRBV28; CDR3aa: CASSLGIDGYNEQFF; CDR3nt: TGTGCCAGCAGTTTGGGTATCGACGGGTACAATGAGCAGTTCTTC
d_gene: TRBD1; abundance: few; j_gene: TRBJ2-7; v_gene: TRBV4-1; CDR3aa: CASSQPGTGLSYEQYF; CDR3nt: TGCGCCAGCAGCCAGCCCGGGACAGGGCTCTCCTACGAGCAGTACTTC
d_gene: .; abundance: .; j_gene: TRBJ2-4; v_gene: TRBV19; CDR3aa: CASNPGEFGLHIQYF; CDR3nt: TGTGCCAGTAACCCCGGGGAATTTGGACTTCACATTCAGTACTTC
d_gene: TRBD2; abundance: few; j_gene: TRBJ2-2; v_gene: TRBV5-6; CDR3aa: CASSTGGRTDTGELFF; CDR3nt: TGTGCCAGCAGCACTGGCGGGAGGACGGACACCGGGGAGCTGTTTTTT
d_gene: .; abundance: many; j_gene: TRBJ2-5; v_gene: TRBV2; CDR3aa: CASTPADFQETQYF; CDR3nt: TGTGCCAGCACCCCGGCAGACTTCCAAGAGACCCAGTACTTC
d_gene: .; abundance: few; j_gene: TRBJ2-3; v_gene: TRBV14; CDR3aa: CASSYQLGADTQYF; CDR3nt: TGTGCCAGCAGTTATCAGCTAGGCGCAGATACGCAGTATTTT
d_gene: TRBD1; abundance: .; j_gene: TRBJ2-7; v_gene: TRBV20-1; CDR3aa: CSAGQGNEQYF; CDR3nt: TGCAGTGCGGGACAGGGGAACGAGCAGTACTTC
d_gene: .; abundance: few; j_gene: TRBJ1-4; v_gene: TRBV5-1; CDR3aa: CASSLGALEKLFF; CDR3nt: TGCGCCAGCAGCTTGGGAGCCCTTGAAAAACTGTTTTTT
d_gene: TRBD2; abundance: few; j_gene: TRBJ2-7; v_gene: TRBV4-3; CDR3aa: CASRAGVLSYEQYF; CDR3nt: TGCGCCAGCCGAGCGGGGGTGCTCTCCTACGAGCAGTACTTC